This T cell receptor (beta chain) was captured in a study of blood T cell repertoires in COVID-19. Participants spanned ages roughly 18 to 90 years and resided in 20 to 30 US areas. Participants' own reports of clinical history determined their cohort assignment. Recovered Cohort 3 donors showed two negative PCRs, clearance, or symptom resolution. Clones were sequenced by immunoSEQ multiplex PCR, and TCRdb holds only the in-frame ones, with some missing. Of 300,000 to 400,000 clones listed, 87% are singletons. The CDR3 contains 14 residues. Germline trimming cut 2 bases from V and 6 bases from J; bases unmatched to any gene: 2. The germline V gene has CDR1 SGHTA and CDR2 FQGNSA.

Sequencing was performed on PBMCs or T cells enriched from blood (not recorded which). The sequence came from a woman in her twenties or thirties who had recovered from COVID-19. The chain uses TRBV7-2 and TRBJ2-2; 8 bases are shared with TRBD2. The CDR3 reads CASSLRGGAGELFF. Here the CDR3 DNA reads TGTGCCAGCAGCTTACGGGGGGGAGCCGGGGAGCTGTTTTTT.